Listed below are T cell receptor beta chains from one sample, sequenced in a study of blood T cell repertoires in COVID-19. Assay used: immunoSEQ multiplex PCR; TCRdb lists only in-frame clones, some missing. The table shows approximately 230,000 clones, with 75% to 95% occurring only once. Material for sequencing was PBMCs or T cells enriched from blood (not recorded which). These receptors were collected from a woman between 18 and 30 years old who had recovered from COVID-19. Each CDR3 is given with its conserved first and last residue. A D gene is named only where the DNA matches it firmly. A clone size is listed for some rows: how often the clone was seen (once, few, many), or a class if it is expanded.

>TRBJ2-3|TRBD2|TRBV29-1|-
TGCAGCGTTGAAGGTTATCTCGCGGGAGCTAGCACAGATACGCAGTATTTT
CSVEGYLAGASTDTQYF
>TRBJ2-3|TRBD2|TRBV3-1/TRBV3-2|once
TGTGCCAGCAGCCAAGTCGGACTAGGGGTAGATACGCAGTATTTT
CASSQVGLGVDTQYF
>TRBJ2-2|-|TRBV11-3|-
TGTGCCAGCAGCCCGCGGGGAGGCGGGGAGCTGTTTTTT
CASSPRGGGELFF
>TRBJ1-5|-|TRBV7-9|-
TGTGCCAGCAGCCCAGGGAATCAGCCCCAGCATTTT
CASSPGNQPQHF
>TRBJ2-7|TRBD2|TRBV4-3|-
TGCGCCAGCAGCCAGGAAGACGGGGGGGGATCCTACGAGCAGTACTTC
CASSQEDGGGSYEQYF
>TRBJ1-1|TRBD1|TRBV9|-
TGTGCCAGCAGCGTAGGACCGGGACAGCATTTTGAAGCTTTCTTT
CASSVGPGQHFEAFF
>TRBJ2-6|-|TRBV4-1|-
TGCGCCAGCAGCCCCGTCTACTCTGGGGCCAACGTCCTGACTTTC
CASSPVYSGANVLTF
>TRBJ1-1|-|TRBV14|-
TGTGCCAGCAGCCGGGGGGGTGTCACTGAAGCTTTCTTT
CASSRGGVTEAFF
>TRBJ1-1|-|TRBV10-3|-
TGTGCCATGAGGAGGGCAGAATCCACTGAAGCTTTCTTT
CAMRRAESTEAFF
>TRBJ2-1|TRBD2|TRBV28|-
TGTGCCAGCAGTTTAAATCCAACGGGGGGTATCTTC
CASSLNPTGGIF
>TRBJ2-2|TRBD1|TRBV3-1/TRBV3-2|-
TGTGCCAGCAGCCAAATTGGGGACAGGGCTGAGCTGTTTTTT
CASSQIGDRAELFF
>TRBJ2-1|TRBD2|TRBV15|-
TGTGCCACCAGCAGAGATAGGGGGTCTAGCGGGATCTACAATGAGCAGTTCTTC
CATSRDRGSSGIYNEQFF
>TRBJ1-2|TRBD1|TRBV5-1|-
TGCGCCAGCAGCTTACCCGGGACAGACTATGGCTACACCTTC
CASSLPGTDYGYTF